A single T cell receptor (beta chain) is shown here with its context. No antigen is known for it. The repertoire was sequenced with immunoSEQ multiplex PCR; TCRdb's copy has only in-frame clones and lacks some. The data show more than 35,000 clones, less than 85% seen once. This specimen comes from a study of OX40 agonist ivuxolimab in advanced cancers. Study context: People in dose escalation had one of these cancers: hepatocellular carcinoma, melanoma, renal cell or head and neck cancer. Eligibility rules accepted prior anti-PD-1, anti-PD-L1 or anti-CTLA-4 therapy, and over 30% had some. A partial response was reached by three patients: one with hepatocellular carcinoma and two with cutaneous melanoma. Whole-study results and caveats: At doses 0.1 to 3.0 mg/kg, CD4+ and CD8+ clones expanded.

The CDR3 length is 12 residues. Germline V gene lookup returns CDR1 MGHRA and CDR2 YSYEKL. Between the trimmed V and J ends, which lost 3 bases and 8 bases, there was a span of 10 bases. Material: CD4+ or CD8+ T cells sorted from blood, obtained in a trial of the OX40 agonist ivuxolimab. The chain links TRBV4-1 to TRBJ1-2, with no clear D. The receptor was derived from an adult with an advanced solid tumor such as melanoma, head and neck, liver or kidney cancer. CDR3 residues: CASSQGSLGYTF. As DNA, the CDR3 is TGCGCCAGCAGCCAGGGGAGTTTAGGCTACACCTTC.